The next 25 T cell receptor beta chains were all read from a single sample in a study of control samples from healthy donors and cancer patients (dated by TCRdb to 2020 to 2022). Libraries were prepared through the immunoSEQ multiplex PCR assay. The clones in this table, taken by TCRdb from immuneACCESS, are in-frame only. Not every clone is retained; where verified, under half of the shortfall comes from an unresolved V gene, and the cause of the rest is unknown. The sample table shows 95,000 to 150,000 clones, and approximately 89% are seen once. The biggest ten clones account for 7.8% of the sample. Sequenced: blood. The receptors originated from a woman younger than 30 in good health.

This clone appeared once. The CDR3 DNA is TGTGCCAGCAGTTTCGCGGACCCAGCCGGGACCGGGGAGCTGTTTTTT. Its translation is CASSFADPAGTGELFF. This chain joins TRBV27 and TRBJ2-2; D remains ambiguous. This CDR3 is 16 amino acids long. Germline CDR1 is MNHEY and CDR2 is SMNVEV (reference sequence). The V gene lost 3 bases and the J gene lost 5 bases, with 16 bases spanning the gap.

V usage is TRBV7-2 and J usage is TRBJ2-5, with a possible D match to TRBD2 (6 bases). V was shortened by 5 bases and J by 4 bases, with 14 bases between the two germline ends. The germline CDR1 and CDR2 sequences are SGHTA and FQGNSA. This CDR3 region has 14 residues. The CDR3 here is CASSLRGGTETQYF. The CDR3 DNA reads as TGTGCCAGCAGCCTCCGTGGCGGGACAGAGACCCAGTACTTC.

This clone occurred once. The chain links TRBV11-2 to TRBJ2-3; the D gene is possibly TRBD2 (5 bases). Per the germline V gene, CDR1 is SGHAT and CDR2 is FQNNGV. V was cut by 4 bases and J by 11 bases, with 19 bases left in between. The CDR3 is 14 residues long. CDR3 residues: CASSYSDSGIKQYF. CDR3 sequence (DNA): TGTGCCAGCAGCTATTCGGACTCTGGGATCAAGCAGTATTTT.

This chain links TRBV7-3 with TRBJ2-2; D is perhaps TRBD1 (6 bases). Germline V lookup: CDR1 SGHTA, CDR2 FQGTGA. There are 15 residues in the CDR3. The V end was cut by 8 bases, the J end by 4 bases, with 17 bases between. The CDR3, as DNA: TGTGCCAGCCGTTCTTCCAGGGGTGGCACCGGGGAGCTGTTTTTT. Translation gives CASRSSRGGTGELFF.

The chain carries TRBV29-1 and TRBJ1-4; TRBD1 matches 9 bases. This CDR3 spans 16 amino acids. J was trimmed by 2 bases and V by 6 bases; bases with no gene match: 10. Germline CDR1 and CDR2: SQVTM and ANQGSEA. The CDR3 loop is CSVGGTGKGTNEKLFF. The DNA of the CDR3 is TGCAGCGTCGGCGGGACAGGGAAAGGGACTAATGAAAAACTGTTTTTT.

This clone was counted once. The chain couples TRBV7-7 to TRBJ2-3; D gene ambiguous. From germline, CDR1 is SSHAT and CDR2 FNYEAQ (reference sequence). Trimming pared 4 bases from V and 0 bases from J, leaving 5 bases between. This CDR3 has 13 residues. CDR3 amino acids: CASSSSSTDTQYF. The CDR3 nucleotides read TGTGCCAGCAGCTCTTCTAGCACAGATACGCAGTATTTT.

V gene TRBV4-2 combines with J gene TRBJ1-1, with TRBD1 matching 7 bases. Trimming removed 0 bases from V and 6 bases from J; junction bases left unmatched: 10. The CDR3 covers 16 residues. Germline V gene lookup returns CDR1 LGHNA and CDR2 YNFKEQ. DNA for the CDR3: TGTGCCAGCAGCCAAGACTACAGGGGCCCGACTCCTGAAGCTTTCTTT. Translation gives CASSQDYRGPTPEAFF.

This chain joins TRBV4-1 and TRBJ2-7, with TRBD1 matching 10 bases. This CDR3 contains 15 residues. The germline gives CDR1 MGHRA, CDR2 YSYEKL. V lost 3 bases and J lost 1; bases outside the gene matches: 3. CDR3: CASSHLGQGSYEQYF. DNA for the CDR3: TGCGCCAGCAGCCATCTGGGACAGGGGTCCTACGAGCAGTACTTC.

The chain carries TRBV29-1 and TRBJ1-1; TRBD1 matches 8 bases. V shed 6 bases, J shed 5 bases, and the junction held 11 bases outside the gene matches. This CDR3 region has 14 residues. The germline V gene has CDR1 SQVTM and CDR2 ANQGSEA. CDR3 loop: CSVDRDRIWTEAFF. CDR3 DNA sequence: TGCAGCGTGGACCGGGACAGGATTTGGACTGAAGCTTTCTTT.

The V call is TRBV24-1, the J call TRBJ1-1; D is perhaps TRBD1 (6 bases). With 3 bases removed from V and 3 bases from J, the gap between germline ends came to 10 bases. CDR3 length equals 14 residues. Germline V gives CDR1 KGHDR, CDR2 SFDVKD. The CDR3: CATSDNRVHTEAFF. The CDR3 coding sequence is TGTGCCACCAGTGATAACAGGGTGCACACTGAAGCTTTCTTT.

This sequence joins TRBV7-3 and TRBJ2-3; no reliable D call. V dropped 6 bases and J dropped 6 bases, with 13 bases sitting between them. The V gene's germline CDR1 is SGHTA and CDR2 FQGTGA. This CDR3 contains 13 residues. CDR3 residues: CASSRSAGDTQYF. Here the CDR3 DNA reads TGTGCCAGCAGTAGAAGTGCTGGGGATACGCAGTATTTT.

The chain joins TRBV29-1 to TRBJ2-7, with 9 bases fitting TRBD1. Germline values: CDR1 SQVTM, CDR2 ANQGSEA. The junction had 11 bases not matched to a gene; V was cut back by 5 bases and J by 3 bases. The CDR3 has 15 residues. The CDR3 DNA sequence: TGCAGCGTTCGTGACAGGGGGTTTCCCGGCTACGAGCAGTACTTC. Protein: CSVRDRGFPGYEQYF.

DNA for the CDR3: TGTGCCAGCAGTTACTCGACGGGGGGGACAGGGTTCTATGGCTACACCTTC. This gives the protein CASSYSTGGTGFYGYTF. This chain connects TRBV6-2 or TRBV6-3 to TRBJ1-2; 9 bases fit TRBD1. The CDR3 is 17 amino acids. The ends lost 0 bases at V and 4 bases at J; junction bases unmatched: 9. Germline assignment: CDR1 MNHEY and CDR2 SVGEGT.

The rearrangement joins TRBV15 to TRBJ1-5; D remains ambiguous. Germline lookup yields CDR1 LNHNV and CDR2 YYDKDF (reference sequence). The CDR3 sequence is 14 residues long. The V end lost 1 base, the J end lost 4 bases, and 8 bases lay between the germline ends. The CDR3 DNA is TGTGCCACCAGCAGAGCGAGTGGGAATCAGCCCCAGCATTTT. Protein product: CATSRASGNQPQHF.

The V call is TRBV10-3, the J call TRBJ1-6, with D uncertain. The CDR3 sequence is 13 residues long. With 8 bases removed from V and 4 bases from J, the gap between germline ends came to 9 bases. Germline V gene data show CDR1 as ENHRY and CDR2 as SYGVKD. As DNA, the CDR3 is TGTGCCATCCAGCTCGGGTATAATTCACCCCTCCACTTT. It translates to CAIQLGYNSPLHF.

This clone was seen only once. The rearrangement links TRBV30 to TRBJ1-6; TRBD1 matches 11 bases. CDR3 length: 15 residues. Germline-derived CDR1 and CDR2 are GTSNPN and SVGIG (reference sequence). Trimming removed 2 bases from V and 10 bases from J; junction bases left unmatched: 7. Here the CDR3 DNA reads TGTGCCTGGAGTTCAGGGACAGGGGGACGGTCACCCCTCCACTTT. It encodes CAWSSGTGGRSPLHF. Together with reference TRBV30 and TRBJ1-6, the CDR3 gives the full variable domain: SQTIHQWPATLVQPVGSPLSLECTVEGTSNPNLYWYRQAAGRGLQLLFYSVGIGQISSEVPQNLSASRPQDRQFILSSKKLLLSDSGFYLCAWSSGTGGRSPLHFGNGTRLTVT.

The chain's CDR3 is CASSWGLAGDEQYF. The CDR3 region has the DNA TGCGCCAGCAGCTGGGGACTAGCGGGGGACGAGCAGTACTTC. The gene calls are TRBV5-1 and TRBJ2-7; 14 bases align to TRBD2. The CDR3 sequence is 14 residues long. Germline CDR1 is SGHRS and CDR2 is YFSETQ. V lost 3 bases, J lost 5 bases, and 1 base stayed unmatched.

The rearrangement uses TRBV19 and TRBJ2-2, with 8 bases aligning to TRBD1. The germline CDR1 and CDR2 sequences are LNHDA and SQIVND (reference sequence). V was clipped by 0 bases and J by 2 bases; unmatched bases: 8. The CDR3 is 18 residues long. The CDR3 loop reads CASSIDLRDRTNTGELFF. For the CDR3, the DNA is TGTGCCAGTAGTATAGATCTACGGGACAGGACAAACACCGGGGAGCTGTTTTTT.

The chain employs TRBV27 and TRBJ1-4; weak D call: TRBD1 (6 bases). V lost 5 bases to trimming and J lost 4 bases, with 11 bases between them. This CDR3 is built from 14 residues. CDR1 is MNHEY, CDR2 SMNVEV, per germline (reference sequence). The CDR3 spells CASSPGQFNEKLFF. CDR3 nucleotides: TGTGCCAGCAGTCCCGGACAGTTTAATGAAAAACTGTTTTTT.

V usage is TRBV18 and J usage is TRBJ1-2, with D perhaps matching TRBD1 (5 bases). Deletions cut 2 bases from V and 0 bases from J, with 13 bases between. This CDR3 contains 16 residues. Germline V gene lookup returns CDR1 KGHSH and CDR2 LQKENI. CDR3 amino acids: CASSPVGTATNYGYTF. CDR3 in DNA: TGTGCCAGCTCACCAGTTGGGACGGCCACTAACTATGGCTACACCTTC.

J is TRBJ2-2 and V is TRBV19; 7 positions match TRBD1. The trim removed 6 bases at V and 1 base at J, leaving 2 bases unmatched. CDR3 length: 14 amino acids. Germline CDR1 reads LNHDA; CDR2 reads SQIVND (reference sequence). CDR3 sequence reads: CASRRTGNTGELFF. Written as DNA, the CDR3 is TGTGCCAGTAGGAGGACAGGGAACACCGGGGAGCTGTTTTTT. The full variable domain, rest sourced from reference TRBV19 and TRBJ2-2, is DGGITQSPKYLFRKEGQNVTLSCEQNLNHDAMYWYRQDPGQGLRLIYYSQIVNDFQKGDIAEGYSVSREKKESFPLTVTSAQKNPTAFYLCASRRTGNTGELFFGEGSRLTVL.

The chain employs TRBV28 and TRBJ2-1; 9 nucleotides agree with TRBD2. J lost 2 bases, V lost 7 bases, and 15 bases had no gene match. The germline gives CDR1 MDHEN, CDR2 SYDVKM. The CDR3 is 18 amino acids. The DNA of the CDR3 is TGTGCCAGCATGACTAGCGGTCGATACATAAGCGCCTACAATGAGCAGTTCTTC. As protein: CASMTSGRYISAYNEQFF.

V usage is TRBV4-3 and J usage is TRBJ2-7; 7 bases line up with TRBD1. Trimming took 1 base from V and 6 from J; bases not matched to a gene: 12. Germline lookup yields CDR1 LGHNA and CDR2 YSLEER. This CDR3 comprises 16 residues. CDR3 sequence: CASSQGGQWRTSEQYF. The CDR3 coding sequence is TGCGCCAGCAGCCAAGGGGGACAGTGGAGAACGTCCGAGCAGTACTTC.

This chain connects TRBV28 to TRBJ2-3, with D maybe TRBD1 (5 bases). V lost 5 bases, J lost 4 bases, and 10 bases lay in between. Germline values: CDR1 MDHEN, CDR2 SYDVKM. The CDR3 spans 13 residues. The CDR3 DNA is TGTGCCAGCAGTCGAACAGGTGCAGATACGCAGTATTTT. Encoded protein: CASSRTGADTQYF.

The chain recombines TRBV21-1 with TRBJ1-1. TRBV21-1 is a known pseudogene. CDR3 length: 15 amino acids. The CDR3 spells CASSKGRDLNTEAFF. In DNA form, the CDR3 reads TGTGCCAGCAGCAAAGGTCGGGATTTGAACACTGAAGCTTTCTTT.